What follows are 8 T cell receptor beta chains derived from one specimen sequenced in a study of cytomegalovirus exposure and HLA in healthy donors (dated by TCRdb to the late 2010s). The protocol used for the library was the immunoSEQ multiplex PCR assay. For the multiplex PCR, a mixture combining 60 forward primers for TCR Vbeta segments and 13 reverse primers for TCR Jbeta segments was used. TCRdb mirrors the immuneACCESS table, restricted to in-frame sequences. Some clones are absent from its copies; in checked studies, under half trace to an unresolved V gene, and the reason for the others is unknown. This sample lists approximately 150,000 clones; 55% to 80% were detected once. Roughly 6.8% of the sample rests with the top ten. Sample: PBMCs. The receptor set was obtained from a woman in her sixties or seventies in good health and CMV-seropositive.

The gene calls are TRBV15 and TRBJ1-5, with 8 positions matching TRBD1. The CDR3 length is 16 residues. The V gene end was trimmed by 4 bases and the J gene end by 7 bases; junction bases not matched to a gene: 12. Germline CDR1 is LNHNV and CDR2 is YYDKDF (reference sequence). Written as DNA, the CDR3 is TGTGCCACCAGCAAGAATATCGACAGGGGAGGGCAGCCCCAGCATTTT. Translation gives CATSKNIDRGGQPQHF.

The chain uses TRBV7-9 and TRBJ1-1; 9 nucleotides match TRBD1. The germline V gene encodes CDR1 SEHNR and CDR2 FQNEAQ (reference sequence). The CDR3 length is 14 residues. Trimming cost V 1 base and J 7 bases; bases outside gene matches: 4. The CDR3 protein is CASSLGTGVDEAFF. CDR3 in DNA: TGTGCCAGCAGCTTAGGGACAGGGGTGGATGAAGCTTTCTTT.

The chain recombines TRBV18 with TRBJ1-1; 7 nucleotides agree with TRBD1. The CDR3 has 13 amino acids. The germline gives CDR1 KGHSH, CDR2 LQKENI. V lost 6 bases and J lost 5; bases outside the gene matches: 6. CDR3 bases: TGTGCCAGCTCTAAGGGGGCAGAGACTGAAGCTTTCTTT. Translated, it gives CASSKGAETEAFF. Filled out from reference TRBV18 and TRBJ1-1, the complete variable domain reads NAGVMQNPRHLVRRRGQEARLRCSPMKGHSHVYWYRQLPEEGLKFMVYLQKENIIDESGMPKERFSAEFPKEGPSILRIQQVVRGDSAAYFCASSKGAETEAFFGQGTRLTVV.

This chain joins TRBV7-3 and TRBJ2-2; D is perhaps TRBD1 (5 bases). The CDR3 extends over 13 amino acids. V lost 6 bases to trimming and J lost 7 bases, with 12 bases between them. Germline CDR1 reads SGHTA; CDR2 reads FQGTGA. CDR3 in amino acids: CASRRVRGGELFF. The CDR3 coding sequence is TGTGCCAGCAGAAGAGTTAGGGGCGGGGAGCTGTTTTTT.

The V call is TRBV14, the J call TRBJ2-2; 9 positions match TRBD2. Germline CDR1 SGHDN, CDR2 FVKESK. J gave up 0 bases and V 4 bases, and 3 bases lay outside the gene matches. The CDR3 loop spans 16 amino acids. The CDR3 loop is CASSPRLAANTGELFF. The CDR3 bases are TGTGCCAGCAGCCCTCGACTAGCGGCGAACACCGGGGAGCTGTTTTTT. The complete variable domain, with remaining parts taken from reference TRBV14 and TRBJ2-2, reads EAGVTQFPSHSVIEKGQTVTLRCDPISGHDNLYWYRRVMGKEIKFLLHFVKESKQDESGMPNNRFLAERTGGTYSTLKVQPAELEDSGVYFCASSPRLAANTGELFFGEGSRLTVL.

This clone came up a few times. The J gene is TRBJ2-3, the V gene TRBV9; D gene uncertain. Germline V gene data show CDR1 as SGDLS and CDR2 as YYNGEE. The CDR3 length is 13 residues. Trimming cost V 1 base and J 3 bases, with 6 bases left between them. CDR3 DNA sequence: TGTGCCAGCAGCGTACCCGAGACAGATACGCAGTATTTT. Protein product: CASSVPETDTQYF. Full variable domain (outside the CDR3, taken from reference TRBV9 and TRBJ2-3): DSGVTQTPKHLITATGQRVTLRCSPRSGDLSVYWYQQSLDQGLQFLIQYYNGEERAKGNILERFSAQQFPDLHSELNLSSLELGDSALYFCASSVPETDTQYFGPGTRLTVL.

With respect to this clone: The junction differs from germline at one of its ends, possibly a read error. This CDR3 is also generated by other DNA sequences in the sample. The CDR3 nucleotides are TGTGCCAGTAGCTTACCCAGGAACAATGAGCAGTTCTTC. It translates to CASSLPRNNEQFF. The chain links TRBV11-3 to TRBJ2-1; D unresolved. This CDR3 is 13 amino acids long. Looked up from germline, CDR1 is SGHNT and CDR2 is YENEEA.

J is TRBJ2-2 and V is TRBV7-6, with TRBD1 identical over 7 bases. Per germline, CDR1 SGHVS and CDR2 FNYEAQ. V shed 4 bases and J 2 bases; nucleotides not matched to a gene: 7. The CDR3 is 16 amino acids. Here the CDR3 reads CASSSRDSLNTGELFF. The CDR3 DNA reads as TGTGCCAGCAGCTCCCGGGACAGCCTTAACACCGGGGAGCTGTTTTTT.